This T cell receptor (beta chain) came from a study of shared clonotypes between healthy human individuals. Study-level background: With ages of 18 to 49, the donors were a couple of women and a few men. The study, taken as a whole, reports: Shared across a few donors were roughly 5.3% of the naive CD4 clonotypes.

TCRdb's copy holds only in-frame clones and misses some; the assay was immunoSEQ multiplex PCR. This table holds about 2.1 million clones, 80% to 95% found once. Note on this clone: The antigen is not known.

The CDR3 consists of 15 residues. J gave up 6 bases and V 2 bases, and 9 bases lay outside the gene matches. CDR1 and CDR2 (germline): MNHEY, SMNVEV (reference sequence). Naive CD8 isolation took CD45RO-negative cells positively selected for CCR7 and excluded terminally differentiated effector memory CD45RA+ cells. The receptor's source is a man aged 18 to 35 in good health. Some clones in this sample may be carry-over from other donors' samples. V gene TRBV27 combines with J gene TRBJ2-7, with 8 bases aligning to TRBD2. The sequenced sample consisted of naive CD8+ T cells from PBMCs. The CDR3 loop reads CASSLNWREVGEQYF. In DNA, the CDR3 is TGTGCCAGCAGTTTAAATTGGCGGGAGGTGGGCGAGCAGTACTTC.